A single sample gave rise to the 13 T cell receptor beta chains below, sequenced in a study of shared clonotypes between healthy human individuals. Using immunoSEQ multiplex PCR, the repertoire was profiled, and TCRdb retains in-frame clones only, with some absent. The table records around 1.4 million clones, roughly 98.5% of them present only once. The sequenced sample was naive CD4+ T cells sorted from blood. The subset is: CD45RA+ positively selected. The receptors stem from a man aged 25 to 45 in good health.

CDR3 residues: CASSPKSGGEWSTDTQYF. As DNA, the CDR3 is TGCGCCAGCAGCCCTAAGAGCGGAGGCGAATGGAGCACAGATACGCAGTATTTT. The chain joins TRBV4-1 to TRBJ2-3, with D perhaps TRBD2 (5 bases). Germline lookup yields CDR1 MGHRA and CDR2 YSYEKL. V lost 4 bases, J lost 0 bases, and 20 bases lay in between. This CDR3 contains 18 residues.

V gene TRBV7-9 combines with J gene TRBJ1-1, with D perhaps TRBD1 (6 bases). Germline CDR1 is SEHNR and CDR2 is FQNEAQ (reference sequence). V lost 5 bases and J 5 bases, leaving 18 bases between the germline ends. The CDR3 totals 15 residues. The CDR3 sequence: CASSQRTGAQTEAFF. CDR3 coding DNA: TGTGCCAGCAGCCAGAGGACGGGGGCGCAAACTGAAGCTTTCTTT.

As for this clone: This sample includes further DNA sequences coding for the same CDR3. The rearrangement uses TRBV28 and TRBJ2-2; D possibly uses TRBD1 or TRBD2 (5 bases each). Germline assignment: CDR1 MDHEN and CDR2 SYDVKM. V was cut by 5 bases and J by 1 base, with 8 bases left in between. The CDR3 spans 14 residues. The CDR3 region is CASSLGGNTGELFF. In DNA, the CDR3 is TGTGCCAGCAGTCTTGGGGGGAACACCGGGGAGCTGTTTTTT. The whole variable domain, filled in from reference TRBV28 and TRBJ2-2, reads DVKVTQSSRYLVKRTGEKVFLECVQDMDHENMFWYRQDPGLGLRLIYFSYDVKMKEKGDIPEGYSVSREKKERFSLILESASTNQTSMYLCASSLGGNTGELFFGEGSRLTVL.

V and J are TRBV5-3 and TRBJ2-3; tentatively, D is TRBD1 (7 bases). TRBV5-3 counts as an open reading frame of uncertain function. V was pared by 7 bases and J by 6 bases, with 18 bases between. The CDR3 consists of 14 residues. This CDR3 reads CARPEGQHMDTQYF. The DNA of the CDR3 is TGTGCCAGACCGGAGGGACAGCACATGGATACGCAGTATTTT.

The CDR3 is CASSFSGAGVYGELFF. CDR3 nucleotides: TGTGCCAGCAGCTTTAGTGGGGCGGGAGTTTACGGGGAGCTGTTTTTT. This chain links TRBV5-4 with TRBJ2-2, with 7 nucleotides matching TRBD2. The germline gives CDR1 SGHNT, CDR2 YYREEE (reference sequence). With V trimmed by 2 bases and J by 7 bases, 11 bases remained unmatched. The CDR3 totals 16 residues.

This rearrangement joins TRBV29-1 to TRBJ2-7, with a weak D call TRBD2 (5 bases). The CDR3 runs to 14 residues. V was clipped by 4 bases and J by 3 bases, with 16 bases between them. Germline V gives CDR1 SQVTM, CDR2 ANQGSEA. The CDR3 bases are TGCAGCGTTGTTGACGGGGATCCAGGCTACGAGCAGTACTTC. It codes for CSVVDGDPGYEQYF.

The chain couples TRBV2 to TRBJ2-7; TRBD2 is a possible D gene (6 bases). Germline V gene lookup returns CDR1 SNHLY and CDR2 FYNNEI. V shed 2 bases and J shed 2 bases, with 10 bases lying between them. CDR3 size: 14 residues. The CDR3 protein is CASSERETTYEQYF. CDR3 coding DNA: TGTGCCAGCAGTGAACGGGAGACAACCTACGAGCAGTACTTC.

CDR3 sequence: CASSAGSASGELFF. CDR3 coding DNA: TGTGCCAGCAGTGCGGGGTCGGCATCTGGGGAGCTGTTTTTT. The rearrangement uses TRBV6-1 and TRBJ2-2; weak D call: TRBD2 (5 bases). Germline lookup yields CDR1 MNHNS and CDR2 SASEGT. Trimming removed 4 bases at V and 8 bases at J, with 14 bases between. The CDR3 is made up of 14 amino acids.

This chain uses TRBV28 with TRBJ1-5; D may be TRBD1 (5 bases). The V end lost 6 bases, the J end lost 6 bases, and 18 bases lay between the germline ends. The CDR3 loop spans 15 amino acids. In germline, CDR1 is MDHEN, CDR2 SYDVKM. This CDR3 is CASSPEMGLGQPQHF. DNA of the CDR3: TGTGCCAGCAGCCCCGAGATGGGGCTCGGTCAGCCCCAGCATTTT.

In the case of this clone: This specimen includes other DNA sequences encoding the same CDR3. The V and J genes are TRBV28 and TRBJ2-7, with D perhaps TRBD1 or TRBD2 (5 bases each). The germline V and J ends were trimmed by 4 bases and 3 bases, with 7 bases remaining between them. The CDR3 is 12 amino acids. CDR1 and CDR2 (germline): MDHEN, SYDVKM. The CDR3: CASSYGGYEQYF. In nucleotides, the CDR3 is TGTGCCAGCAGTTATGGGGGCTACGAGCAGTACTTC.

This chain joins TRBV9 and TRBJ1-2, with 9 bases identical to TRBD1. Losses at the gene ends were 3 bases for V and 0 bases for J; bases not matched to a gene: 9. Germline lookup yields CDR1 SGDLS and CDR2 YYNGEE. The length of the CDR3 is 17 residues. The CDR3 coding sequence is TGTGCCAGCAGCGGGGGGACAGGGCCAGATCCTAACTATGGCTACACCTTC. This encodes CASSGGTGPDPNYGYTF.

The chain joins TRBV9 to TRBJ2-7; 11 positions agree with TRBD2. Germline lookup yields CDR1 SGDLS and CDR2 YYNGEE. The CDR3 extends over 14 amino acids. V lost 4 bases and J lost 4; bases outside the gene matches: 4. CDR3 DNA: TGTGCCAGCAGCCTTAGCGGGAGGGGATACGAGCAGTACTTC. Its protein product is CASSLSGRGYEQYF.

The rearrangement uses TRBV29-1 and TRBJ1-3, with 7 bases that match TRBD1. CDR3 length: 11 amino acids. Germline V gene lookup returns CDR1 SQVTM and CDR2 ANQGSEA. The J segment lost 8 bases and the V segment lost 3 bases, leaving 1 base of the junction unmatched. For the CDR3, the DNA is TGCAGCGTTGAGCAGGGGGACACCATATATTTT. Translated: CSVEQGDTIYF.